This T cell receptor beta chain derives from a study of Ad26.COV2.S vaccination and SARS-CoV-2 variants. Study results and caveats: The TCR breadth and depth analyses may have produced an underestimate of total T cell responses. Vaccinees reportedly had broad spike-specific CD8+ and CD4+ T cell responses.

This CDR3 comprises 15 residues. Germline V gene data show CDR1 as SGDLS and CDR2 as YYNGEE. Data came from immunoSEQ multiplex PCR; TCRdb stores just in-frame clones and leaves some out. The profile covers under 150,000 clones, with 80% to 90% appearing a single time and 5% taken by the ten largest. Of note for this clone: As yet, its antigen is unknown. The junction differs from germline at one of its ends, possibly a read error.

This material consisted of peripheral blood, taken after recovery from COVID-19. This receptor was identified in a human donor who had recovered from COVID-19. The V gene is TRBV9, the J gene TRBJ2-7, with D tentatively TRBD1 (6 bases). CDR3 in DNA: TGTGCCAGCAGCGTCCGGGACACTGCCTCCCACGAGCAGTACTTC. Its translation: CASSVRDTASHEQYF.